These 2 T cell receptor beta chains were all obtained from the same sample, sequenced in a study of T cells after yellow fever vaccination. A single record per CDR3 protein comes from TCRdb applying MiXCR to the 5' RACE reads. The table shows 300,000 to 400,000 distinct CDR3 sequences, with around 8.1% occurring only once. The material was PBMCs, obtained 35 to 50 days after the first yellow fever vaccination. The receptor source for this set is a man between 18 and 35 years old who received the YFV17D yellow fever vaccine.

The chain uses TRBV4-1 and TRBJ2-7; 7 nucleotides agree with TRBD1. Germline V gene sequence: CDR1 MGHRA, CDR2 YSYEKL. The CDR3 length is 17 residues. Trimming at V came to 0 bases and at J to 1 base, leaving 9 bases not matched to a gene. The CDR3 protein is CASSQDSNPGGSYEQYV. CDR3 coding DNA: TGCGCCAGCAGCCAAGACTCGAACCCAGGGGGATCCTACGAGCAGTACGTC.

This clonotype was counted a few times. Germline and junction disagree at one end, which may indicate a read error. The CDR3 sequence: CATSRDPRVGYTF. The CDR3 DNA follows: TGTGCCACCAGTAGAGATCCAAGGGTTGGCTACACCTTC. The chain carries TRBV15 and TRBJ1-2; D not resolved. The CDR3 is 13 amino acids. CDR1 and CDR2 from the germline V gene are LNHNV and YYDKDF (reference sequence). Looking up the rest from reference TRBV15 and TRBJ1-2 gives the full variable domain: DAMVIQNPRYQVTQFGKPVTLSCSQTLNHNVMYWYQQKSSQAPKLLFHYYDKDFNNEADTPDNFQSRRPNTSFCFLDIRSPGLGDTAMYLCATSRDPRVGYTFGSGTRLTVV.